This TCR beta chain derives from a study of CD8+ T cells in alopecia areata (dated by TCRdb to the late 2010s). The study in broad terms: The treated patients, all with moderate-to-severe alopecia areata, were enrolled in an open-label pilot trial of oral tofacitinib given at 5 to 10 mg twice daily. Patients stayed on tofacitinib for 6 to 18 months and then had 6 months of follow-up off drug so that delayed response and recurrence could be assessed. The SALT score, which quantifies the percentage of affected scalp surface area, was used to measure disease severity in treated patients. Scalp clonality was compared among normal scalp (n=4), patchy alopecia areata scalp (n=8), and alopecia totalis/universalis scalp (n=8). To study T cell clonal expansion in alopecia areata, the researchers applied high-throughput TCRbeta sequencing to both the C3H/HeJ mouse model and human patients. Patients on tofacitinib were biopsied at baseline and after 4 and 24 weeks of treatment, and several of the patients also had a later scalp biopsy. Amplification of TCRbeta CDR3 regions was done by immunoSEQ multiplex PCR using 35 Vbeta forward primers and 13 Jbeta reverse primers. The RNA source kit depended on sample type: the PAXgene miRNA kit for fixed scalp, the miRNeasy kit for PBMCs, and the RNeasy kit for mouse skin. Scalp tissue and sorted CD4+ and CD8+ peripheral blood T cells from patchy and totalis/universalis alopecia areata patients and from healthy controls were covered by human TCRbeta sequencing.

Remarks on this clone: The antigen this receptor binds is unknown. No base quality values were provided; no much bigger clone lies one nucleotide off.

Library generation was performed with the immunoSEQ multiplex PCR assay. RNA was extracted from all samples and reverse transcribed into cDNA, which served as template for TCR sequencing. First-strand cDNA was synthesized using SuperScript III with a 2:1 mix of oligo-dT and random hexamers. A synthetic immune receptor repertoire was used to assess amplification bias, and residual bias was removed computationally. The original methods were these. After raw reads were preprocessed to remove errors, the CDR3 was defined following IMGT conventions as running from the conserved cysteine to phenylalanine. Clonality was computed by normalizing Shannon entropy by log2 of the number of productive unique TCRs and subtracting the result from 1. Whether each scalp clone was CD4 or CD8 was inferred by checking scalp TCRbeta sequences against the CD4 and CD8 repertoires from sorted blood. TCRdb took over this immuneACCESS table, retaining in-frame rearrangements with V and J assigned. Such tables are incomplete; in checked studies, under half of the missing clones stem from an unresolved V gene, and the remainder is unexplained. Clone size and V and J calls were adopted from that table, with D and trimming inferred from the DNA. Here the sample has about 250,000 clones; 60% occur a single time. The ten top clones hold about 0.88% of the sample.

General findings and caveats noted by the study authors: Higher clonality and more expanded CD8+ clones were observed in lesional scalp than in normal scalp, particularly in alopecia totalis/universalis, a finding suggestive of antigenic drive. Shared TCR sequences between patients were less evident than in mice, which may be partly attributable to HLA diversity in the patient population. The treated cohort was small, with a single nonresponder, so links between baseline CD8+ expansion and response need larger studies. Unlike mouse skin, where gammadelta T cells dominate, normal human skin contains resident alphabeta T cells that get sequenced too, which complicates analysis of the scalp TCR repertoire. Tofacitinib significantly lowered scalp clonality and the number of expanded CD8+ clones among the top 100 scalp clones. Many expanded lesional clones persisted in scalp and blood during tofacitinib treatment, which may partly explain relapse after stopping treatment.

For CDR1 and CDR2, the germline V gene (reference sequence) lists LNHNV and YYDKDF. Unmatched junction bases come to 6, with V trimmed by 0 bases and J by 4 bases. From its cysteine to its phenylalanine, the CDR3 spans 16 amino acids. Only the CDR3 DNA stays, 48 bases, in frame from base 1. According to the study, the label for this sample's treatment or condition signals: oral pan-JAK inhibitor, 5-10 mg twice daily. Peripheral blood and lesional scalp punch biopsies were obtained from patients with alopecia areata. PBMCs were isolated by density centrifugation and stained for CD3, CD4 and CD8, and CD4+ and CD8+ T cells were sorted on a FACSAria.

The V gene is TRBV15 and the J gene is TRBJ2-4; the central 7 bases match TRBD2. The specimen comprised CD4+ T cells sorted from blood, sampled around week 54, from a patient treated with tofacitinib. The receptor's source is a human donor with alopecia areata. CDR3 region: CATSREGGRGKNIQYF. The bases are TGTGCCACCAGCAGAGAAGGTGGGCGGGGGAAAAACATTCAGTACTTC.